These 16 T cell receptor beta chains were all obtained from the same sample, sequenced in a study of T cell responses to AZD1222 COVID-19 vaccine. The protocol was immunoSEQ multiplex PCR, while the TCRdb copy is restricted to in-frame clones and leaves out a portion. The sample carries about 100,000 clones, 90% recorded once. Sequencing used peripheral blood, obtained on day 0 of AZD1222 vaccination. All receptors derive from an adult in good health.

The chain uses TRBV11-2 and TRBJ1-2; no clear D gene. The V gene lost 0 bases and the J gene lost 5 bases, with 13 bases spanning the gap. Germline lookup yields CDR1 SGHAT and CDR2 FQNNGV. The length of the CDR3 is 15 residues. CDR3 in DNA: TGTGCCAGCAGCTTAGATGTCAGGAGTCATTATGGCTACACCTTC. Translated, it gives CASSLDVRSHYGYTF.

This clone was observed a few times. The CDR3 here is CASSLLTGSNTEAFF. The CDR3 region has the DNA TGTGCCAGCAGCTTACTGACAGGTTCTAACACTGAAGCTTTCTTT. The J gene is TRBJ1-1, the V gene TRBV11-2; possible D gene TRBD1, 6 bases. CDR1 is SGHAT and CDR2 is FQNNGV in the germline V gene. CDR3 length: 15 residues. Trimming left V 2 bases short and J 2 bases short, with 12 bases between.

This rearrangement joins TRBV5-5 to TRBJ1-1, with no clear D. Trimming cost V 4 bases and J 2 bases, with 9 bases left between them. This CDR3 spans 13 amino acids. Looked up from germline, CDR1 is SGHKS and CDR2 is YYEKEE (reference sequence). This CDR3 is CASSTSDNTEAFF. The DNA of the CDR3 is TGTGCCAGCAGCACAAGTGATAACACTGAAGCTTTCTTT.

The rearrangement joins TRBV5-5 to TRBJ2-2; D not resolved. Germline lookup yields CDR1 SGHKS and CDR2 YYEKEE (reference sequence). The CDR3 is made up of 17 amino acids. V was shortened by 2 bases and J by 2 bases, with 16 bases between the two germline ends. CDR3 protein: CASSFRRPTTNTGELFF. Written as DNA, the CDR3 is TGTGCCAGCAGCTTTCGGCGGCCAACGACCAACACCGGGGAGCTGTTTTTT.

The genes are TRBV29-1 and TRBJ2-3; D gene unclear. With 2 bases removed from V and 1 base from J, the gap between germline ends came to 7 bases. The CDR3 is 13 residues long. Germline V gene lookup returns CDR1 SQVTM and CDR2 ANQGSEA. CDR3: CSVELARTDTQYF. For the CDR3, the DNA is TGCAGCGTTGAACTGGCGCGCACAGATACGCAGTATTTT.

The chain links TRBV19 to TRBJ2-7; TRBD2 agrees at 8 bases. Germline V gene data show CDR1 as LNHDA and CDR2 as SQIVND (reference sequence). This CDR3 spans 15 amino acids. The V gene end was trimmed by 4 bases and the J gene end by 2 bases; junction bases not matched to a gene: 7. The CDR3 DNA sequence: TGTGCCAGTAGTAGGGACGCGGGGGGAACCTACGAGCAGTACTTC. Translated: CASSRDAGGTYEQYF.

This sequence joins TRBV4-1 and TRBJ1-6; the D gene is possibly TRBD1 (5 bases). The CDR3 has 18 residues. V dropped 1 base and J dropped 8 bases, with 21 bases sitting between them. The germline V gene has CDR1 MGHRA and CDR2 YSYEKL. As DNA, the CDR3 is TGCGCCAGCAGCCAAGGAATCACCTCCTCACGAGGGGATTCACCCCTCCACTTT. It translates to CASSQGITSSRGDSPLHF.

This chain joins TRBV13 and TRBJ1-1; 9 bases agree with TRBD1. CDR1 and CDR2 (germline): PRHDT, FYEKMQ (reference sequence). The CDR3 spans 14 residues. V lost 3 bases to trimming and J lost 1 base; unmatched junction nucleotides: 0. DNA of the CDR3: TGTGCCAGCAGCTTGGACAGGGGGAACACTGAAGCTTTCTTT. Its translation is CASSLDRGNTEAFF.

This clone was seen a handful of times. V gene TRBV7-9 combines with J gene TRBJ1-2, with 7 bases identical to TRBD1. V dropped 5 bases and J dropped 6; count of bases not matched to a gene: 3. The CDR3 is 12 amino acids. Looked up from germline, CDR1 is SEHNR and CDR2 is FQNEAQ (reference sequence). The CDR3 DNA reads TGTGCCAGCAGCAGGGGGCATGATGGCTACACCTTC. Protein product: CASSRGHDGYTF.

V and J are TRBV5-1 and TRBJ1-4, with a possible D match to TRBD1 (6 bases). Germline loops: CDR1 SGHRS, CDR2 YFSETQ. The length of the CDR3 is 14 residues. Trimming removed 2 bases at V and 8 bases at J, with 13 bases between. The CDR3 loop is CASSLSRGYEKLFF. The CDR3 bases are TGCGCCAGCAGCTTAAGCAGGGGCTACGAAAAACTGTTTTTT.

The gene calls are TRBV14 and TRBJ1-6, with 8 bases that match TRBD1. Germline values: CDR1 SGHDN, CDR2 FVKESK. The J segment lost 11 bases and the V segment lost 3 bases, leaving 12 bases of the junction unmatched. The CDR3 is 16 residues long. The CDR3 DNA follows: TGTGCCAGCAGCCACCTTTGGGACAGGCAAAGCCCACCCCTCCACTTT. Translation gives CASSHLWDRQSPPLHF. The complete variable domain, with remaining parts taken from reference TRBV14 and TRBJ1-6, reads EAGVTQFPSHSVIEKGQTVTLRCDPISGHDNLYWYRRVMGKEIKFLLHFVKESKQDESGMPNNRFLAERTGGTYSTLKVQPAELEDSGVYFCASSHLWDRQSPPLHFGNGTRLTVT.

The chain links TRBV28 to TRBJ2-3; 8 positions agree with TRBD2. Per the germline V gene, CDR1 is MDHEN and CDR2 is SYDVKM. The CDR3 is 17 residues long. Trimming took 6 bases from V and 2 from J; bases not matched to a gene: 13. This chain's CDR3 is CASSSLSRGANTDTQYF. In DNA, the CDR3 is TGTGCCAGCAGCTCACTTTCGCGGGGGGCAAACACAGATACGCAGTATTTT.

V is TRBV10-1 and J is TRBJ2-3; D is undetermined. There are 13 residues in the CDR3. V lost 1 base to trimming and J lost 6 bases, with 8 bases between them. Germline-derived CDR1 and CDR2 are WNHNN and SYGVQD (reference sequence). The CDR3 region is CASSEFEADTQYF. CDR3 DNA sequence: TGCGCCAGCAGTGAGTTTGAGGCGGATACGCAGTATTTT.

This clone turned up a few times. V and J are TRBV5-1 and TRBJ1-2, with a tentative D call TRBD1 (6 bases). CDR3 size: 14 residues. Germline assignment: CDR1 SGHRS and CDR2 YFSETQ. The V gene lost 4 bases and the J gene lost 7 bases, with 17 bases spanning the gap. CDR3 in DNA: TGCGCCAGCAGCGAACCAGCGGGGGGCGGTGGCTACACCTTC. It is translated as CASSEPAGGGGYTF.

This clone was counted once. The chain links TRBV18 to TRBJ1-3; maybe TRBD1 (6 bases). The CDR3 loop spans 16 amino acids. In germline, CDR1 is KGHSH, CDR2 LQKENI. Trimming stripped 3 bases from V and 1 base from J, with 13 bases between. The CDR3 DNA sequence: TGTGCCAGCTCACCCCGGACAGAAATGTCTGGAAACACCATATATTTT. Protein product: CASSPRTEMSGNTIYF.

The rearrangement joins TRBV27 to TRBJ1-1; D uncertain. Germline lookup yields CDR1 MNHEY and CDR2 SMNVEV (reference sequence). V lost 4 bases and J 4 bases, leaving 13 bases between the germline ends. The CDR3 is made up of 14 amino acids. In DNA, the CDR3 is TGTGCCAGCAGTTCCCTCGGGTGGGGCACTGAAGCTTTCTTT. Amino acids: CASSSLGWGTEAFF.